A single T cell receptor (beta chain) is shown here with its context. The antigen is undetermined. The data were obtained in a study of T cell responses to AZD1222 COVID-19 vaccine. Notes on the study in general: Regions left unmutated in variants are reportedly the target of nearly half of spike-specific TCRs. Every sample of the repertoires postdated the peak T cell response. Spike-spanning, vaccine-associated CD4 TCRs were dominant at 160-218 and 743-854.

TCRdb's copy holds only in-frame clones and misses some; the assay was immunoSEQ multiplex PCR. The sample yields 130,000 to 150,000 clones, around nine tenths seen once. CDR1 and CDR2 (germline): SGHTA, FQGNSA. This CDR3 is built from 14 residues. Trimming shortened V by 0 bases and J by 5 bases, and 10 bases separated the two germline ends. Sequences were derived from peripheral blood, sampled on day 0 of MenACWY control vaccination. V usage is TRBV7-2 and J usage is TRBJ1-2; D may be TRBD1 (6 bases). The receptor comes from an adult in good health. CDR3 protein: CASSLAGGQYGYTF. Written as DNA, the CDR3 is TGTGCCAGCAGCTTAGCGGGAGGACAGTATGGCTACACCTTC.